This TCR beta chain was sequenced during a study of T cells after posttransplantation cyclophosphamide. The related graft donor's blood sample was taken on the day of bone marrow donation. The CDR3 runs 14 residues. The V segment lost 0 bases and the J segment 8 bases; nucleotides outside the gene matches: 5. The germline gives CDR1 KGHDR, CDR2 SFDVKD. This clone was detected ten times or more. Its antigen is unknown. Measured with immunoSEQ multiplex PCR; TCRdb has only the in-frame clones, and not every one. This sample has 37,000 or so clones and no singletons, with roughly 5.9% in the ten largest. Findings and caveats of the study: Blood and skin or GI T cell repertoires showed limited TRB overlap. TRB clonality was highly associated with recipient CMV seropositivity and reactivation. Later blood repertoires were often dominated by clones from the donor CD8+ memory compartment.

Material for sequencing was PBMCs. The V gene is TRBV24-1, the J gene TRBJ1-2; 7 nucleotides agree with TRBD1. The sequence derives from a man aged 25 to 40 in good health and a related stem cell transplant donor. As DNA, the CDR3 is TGTGCCACCAGTGATTTGAGACAGGGAGGCGGCTACACCTTC. It encodes CATSDLRQGGGYTF.